The clone carrying this TCR beta chain has just a few counts. The antigen is not known. TCRdb called the 5' RACE reads again in MiXCR, with one record for every CDR3 protein. Of some 300,000 distinct CDR3 sequences in the sample, 9% to 15% are singletons; the top ten hold 7.2%. These data come from a study of identical twins. General study results and limits: Beta out-of-frame sequences showed weaker excess twin sharing. Those out-of-frame alpha sequences shared by twins showed an excess of low generation probability.

Donors uniformly comprised healthy Caucasians. These sequences were also reported in another study, on yellow fever vaccine responses in identical twins.

The TCR sequence derives from a woman younger than 30 in good health. The material sequenced was CD8+ T cells sorted from blood.

Written as DNA, the CDR3 is TGTGCCAGCACCGCTCTAGCGACAAAAATTACTAGCACAGATACGCAGTATTTT. This encodes CASTALATKITSTDTQYF. This rearrangement joins TRBV12-3 or TRBV12-4 to TRBJ2-3, with a weak D call TRBD2 (6 bases). Trimming shortened V by 7 bases and J by 0 bases, and 23 bases separated the two germline ends. CDR3 length: 18 residues.